A selection of T cell receptor beta chains follows, all from one sample in a study of blood T cell repertoires in COVID-19. Produced via immunoSEQ multiplex PCR; TCRdb's table is partial and in-frame only. This table has fewer than 350,000 clones, 80% to 85% appearing once. The sample consisted of peripheral blood. The receptors here all came from a woman aged 60-75 years with active or convalescent COVID-19. Each CDR3 is given with its conserved first and last residue. The D gene is left open where the match is weak. Expanded clones get a size class; other rows say once, few or many, or leave the size out.

cdr3_nt cdr3_aa clone_size cdr3_length v_call d_call j_call
TGCGCCAGCAGCCCGGAGGCAGGGGCCGCGAACACCGGGGAGCTGTTTTTT CASSPEAGAANTGELFF - 17 TRBV5-1 - TRBJ2-2
TGCAGCGTTGAAGACGTACAGGGTCGTCGTACTGAAGCTTTCTTT CSVEDVQGRRTEAFF - 15 TRBV29-1 - TRBJ1-1
TGTGCCAGCAGTTACTCGCCTGGACAGGGGAACACTGAAGCTTTCTTT CASSYSPGQGNTEAFF few 16 TRBV6-6 TRBD1 TRBJ1-1
TGCGCCAGCGACCCGGGACTAGCGGGGGGAATCACCGGGGAGCTGTTTTTT CASDPGLAGGITGELFF - 17 TRBV4-1 TRBD2 TRBJ2-2
TGCGCCAGCAGCTTTGCAGGGCGTAGCAACTATGGCTACACCTTC CASSFAGRSNYGYTF - 15 TRBV5-1 - TRBJ1-2
TGCGCCAGCAGCTTGGAGGGACAGAGCTCCTCTGGGGCCAACGTCCTGACTTTC CASSLEGQSSSGANVLTF - 18 TRBV5-1 TRBD1 TRBJ2-6
TGTGCCAGTAGTACCGTGACAGCTTCTGAAAAACTGTTTTTT CASSTVTASEKLFF - 14 TRBV19 - TRBJ1-4
TGTGCCAGCAGTTTTCTGCGAGAGACCCAGTACTTC CASSFLRETQYF once 12 TRBV12-3/TRBV12-4 - TRBJ2-5
TGCGCCAGCAGTGAGTCGATTGGGGCCAGCACAGATACGCAGTATTTT CASSESIGASTDTQYF - 16 TRBV10-1 - TRBJ2-3
TGCGCCAGCAGCCAAGATCTAGAACAGGGGGTAGGGAACATTCAGTACTTC CASSQDLEQGVGNIQYF - 17 TRBV4-3 TRBD1 TRBJ2-4
TGTGCCAGCAGCCAAGGGTCGCAGGGGTGGGGCTACACCTTC CASSQGSQGWGYTF - 14 TRBV3-1/TRBV3-2 - TRBJ1-2
TGTGCCAGCAGCTTGGGACAGGGGTCCTCCTACGAGCAGTACTTC CASSLGQGSSYEQYF - 15 TRBV5-8 TRBD1 TRBJ2-7
TGTGCCAGCAGCACGGGACAGGGGAATGGCAATGAGCAGTTCTTC CASSTGQGNGNEQFF - 15 TRBV2 TRBD1 TRBJ2-1
TGTGCCAGCAGCCCTTTTCCCGGGACTAGTAGGGCAGATACGCAGTATTTT CASSPFPGTSRADTQYF few 17 TRBV5-5 TRBD2 TRBJ2-3
TGTGCCACCAGCAGTTCCAGGGGGCCCTACAATGAGCAGTTCTTC CATSSSRGPYNEQFF once 15 TRBV15 TRBD1 TRBJ2-1
TGTGCCAGCAGCTTAGTGCCGATACAGGGCTCTGGAAACACCATATATTTT CASSLVPIQGSGNTIYF - 17 TRBV7-2 - TRBJ1-3
TGCGCCAGCAGCCAAGGGGTGACAGGAGGAGAGACCCAGTACTTC CASSQGVTGGETQYF - 15 TRBV4-3 - TRBJ2-5
TGTGCCAGCTCAAATGGGCAGGATAATGAAAAACTGTTTTTT CASSNGQDNEKLFF - 14 TRBV18 - TRBJ1-4
TGTGCCAGCAGTGAAAGGACAGGTATAAACTATGGCTACACCTTC CASSERTGINYGYTF once 15 TRBV27 TRBD1 TRBJ1-2
TGTGCCTGGAGTCCCCCGGCGGGTGCTCGGGCCAACGTCCTGACTTTC CAWSPPAGARANVLTF - 16 TRBV30 - TRBJ2-6
TGTGCCAGCAGCTTAGACAGCACCTACACTGAAGCTTTCTTT CASSLDSTYTEAFF - 14 TRBV13 - TRBJ1-1
TGTGCCAGCAGCCAAGATTATCAAGAGACCCAGTACTTC CASSQDYQETQYF - 13 TRBV4-2 - TRBJ2-5
TGTGCCAGCAGTTCGGGGAGGGGGTTTATGTATGGCTACACCTTC CASSSGRGFMYGYTF - 15 TRBV27 - TRBJ1-2
TGTGCCAGCAGCAACAGGGGGAACACTGAAGCTTTCTTT CASSNRGNTEAFF - 13 TRBV3-1/TRBV3-2 TRBD1 TRBJ1-1
TGCAGTGCCAAACAGGGGGATACGCAGTATTTT CSAKQGDTQYF - 11 TRBV20-1 TRBD1 TRBJ2-3
TGTGCCAGCAGCTTAGGACGAGGGGGAAATAATGAAAAACTGTTTTTT CASSLGRGGNNEKLFF once 16 TRBV7-9 - TRBJ1-4
TGTGCCAGCAGACCAGGGACAGTGGGCTCTGGAAACACCATATATTTT CASRPGTVGSGNTIYF - 16 TRBV6-6 TRBD1 TRBJ1-3
TGTGCCAGCAGCTTATACTACAGGGGGCGGGGAGCTGAAGCTTTCTTT CASSLYYRGRGAEAFF - 16 TRBV11-1 TRBD1 TRBJ1-1
TGTGCCAGCAGTTGGGGGCAGTACTCTGGAAACACCATATATTTT CASSWGQYSGNTIYF once 15 TRBV28 - TRBJ1-3
TGTGCCAGCAGCTTGCCCCCTAGCGGGGGCACAGATACGCAGTATTTT CASSLPPSGGTDTQYF - 16 TRBV7-9 TRBD2 TRBJ2-3
TGTGCCAGCAGCCAAGATGTAAACACTGAAGCTTTCTTT CASSQDVNTEAFF - 13 TRBV14 - TRBJ1-1
TGTGCCAGCAGCCTCCGACAGTATGACACCGGGGAGCTGTTTTTT CASSLRQYDTGELFF - 15 TRBV14 - TRBJ2-2
TGTGCCAGCAGCCAAGGCTTGAGAGACAGGGGGCGCCTTAACTATGGCTACACCTTC CASSQGLRDRGRLNYGYTF - 19 TRBV3-1/TRBV3-2 TRBD1 TRBJ1-2
TGCGCCAGCAGCTTGGTGACAGGGATTGGAAACACCATATATTTT CASSLVTGIGNTIYF - 15 TRBV5-1 TRBD1 TRBJ1-3
TGTGCCAGTTTTGGACTGGGTGGACCTGATCGATGGCATGGCTACACCTTC CASFGLGGPDRWHGYTF - 17 TRBV19 - TRBJ1-2
TGTGCCAGCCTCCCGCGGGCCAGCTCTGGAAACACCATATATTTT CASLPRASSGNTIYF - 15 TRBV6-5 - TRBJ1-3
TGTGCCAGTAGCCCGACAGGTCAAAGAGGCTACACCTTC CASSPTGQRGYTF - 13 TRBV19 - TRBJ1-2
TGTGCCAGCAGGACAGGGTCCTCTGGAAACACCATATATTTT CASRTGSSGNTIYF - 14 TRBV6-5 TRBD1 TRBJ1-3
TGTGCCAGCAGCCTATTGGGACAGGGGAACACTGAAGCTTTCTTT CASSLLGQGNTEAFF few 15 TRBV5-4 TRBD1 TRBJ1-1
TGTGCCAGCAGCTATGCTGAGGCGAACACTGAAGCTTTCTTT CASSYAEANTEAFF - 14 TRBV6-6 - TRBJ1-1